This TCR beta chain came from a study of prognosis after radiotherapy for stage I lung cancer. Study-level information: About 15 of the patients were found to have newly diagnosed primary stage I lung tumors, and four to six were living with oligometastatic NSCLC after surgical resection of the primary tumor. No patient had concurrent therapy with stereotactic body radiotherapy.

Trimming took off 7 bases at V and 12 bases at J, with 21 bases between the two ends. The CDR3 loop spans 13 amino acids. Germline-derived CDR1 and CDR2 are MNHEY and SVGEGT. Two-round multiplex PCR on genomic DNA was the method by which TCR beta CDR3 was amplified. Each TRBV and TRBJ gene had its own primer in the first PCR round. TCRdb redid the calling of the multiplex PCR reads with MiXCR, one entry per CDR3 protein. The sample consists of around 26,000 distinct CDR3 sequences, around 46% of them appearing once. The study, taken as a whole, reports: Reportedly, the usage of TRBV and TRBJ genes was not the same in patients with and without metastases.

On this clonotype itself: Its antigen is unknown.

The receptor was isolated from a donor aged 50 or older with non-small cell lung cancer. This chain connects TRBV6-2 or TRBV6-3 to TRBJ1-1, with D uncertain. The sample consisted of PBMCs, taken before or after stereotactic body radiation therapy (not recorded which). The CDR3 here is CASIWEVNTEPFF. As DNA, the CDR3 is TGTGCCAGCATCTGGGAGGTGAACACTGAGCCTTTCTTT.